This entry is about one T cell receptor beta chain. The J segment lost 5 bases and the V segment lost 6 bases, leaving 10 bases of the junction unmatched. Germline V CDR1 and CDR2: WSHSY, SAAADI. The length of the CDR3 is 16 residues. TCRdb keeps only in-frame clones here, not all; method: immunoSEQ multiplex PCR. Of tens of thousands of clones listed, just under 95% are singletons. The entry originates in a study of graft-versus-host responses after intestinal transplantation. Overall study: The whole recipient group had anti-thymocyte globulin induction followed by tacrolimus and steroids for approximately three years.

This chain links TRBV10-2 with TRBJ2-2; TRBD1 matches at 9 bases. The TCR originated in a human patient who received an intestinal transplant, so some T cells may come from the graft donor. Source: bone marrow, taken 700 to 750 days after intestinal transplantation. The CDR3 loop reads CASSDSTGGWTGELFF. CDR3 bases: TGCGCCAGCAGCGACTCGACAGGGGGATGGACCGGGGAGCTGTTTTTT.